Described below is a single T cell receptor (beta chain) sequence and its context. No antigen is known for it. This specimen comes from a study of T cell responses to AZD1222 COVID-19 vaccine. Study-wide results and limits: The donor group comprised mostly white British people and more females; the analysis possibly underestimated clonal diversity. Distributed over spike, vaccine-associated CD4 TCRs predominated at 160-218 and 743-854. Baseline seropositivity characterized only 5 to 7 AZD1222 recipients. Repertoires were collected only later (after the peak T cell response had occurred).

The data were produced by immunoSEQ multiplex PCR, yet TCRdb's version contains in-frame clones alone and is incomplete. Counted here are approximately 91,000 clones, approximately 90% occurring once; the ten biggest clones make up around 30%. Sample: peripheral blood, taken 28 days after the second AZD1222 dose. The source of this sequence is an adult who received the AZD1222 COVID-19 vaccine.

CDR3 bases: TGTGCCAGCAGACCTAAATCAAGGGGTTACTCTGGAAACACCATATATTTT. Amino acids: CASRPKSRGYSGNTIYF. This chain joins TRBV7-9 and TRBJ1-3; tentative D call: TRBD1 (5 bases). This CDR3 comprises 17 residues. Germline-derived CDR1 and CDR2 are SEHNR and FQNEAQ (reference sequence). Trimming removed 6 bases at V and 0 bases at J, with 18 bases between.